One and the same sample provided the 20 T cell receptor beta chains below, sequenced in a study of blood T cells in healthy people across ages. The authors ran a second PCR of roughly 6 to 12 cycles using a sample-barcoded 5' primer and a J-beta primer mix. TCRdb fed the 5' RACE reads into MiXCR, producing one record per CDR3 protein. The sample lists approximately 680,000 distinct CDR3 sequences, 32% seen once, with 15% in the top ten. Sequencing was carried out using blood. The receptors here all came from a woman older than 75 in good health.

The sample holds many counts of this clonotype. At one end the junction does not follow the germline gene, possibly because of a read error. This chain connects TRBV5-1 to TRBJ2-1; 7 bases fit TRBD1. This CDR3 contains 13 residues. The germline V gene encodes CDR1 SGHRS and CDR2 YFSETQ. The CDR3 region has the DNA TGTGCCAGCTCACGGGACAGATACAATGAGCAGTTCTTC. Encoded protein: CASSRDRYNEQFF.

This clonotype was seen at least ten times. CDR3 in amino acids: CASSALGQGGLYEQYF. CDR3 nucleotides: TGTGCCAGCAGCGCCCTGGGACAGGGGGGCTTGTACGAGCAGTACTTC. J is TRBJ2-7 and V is TRBV9, with 11 positions matching TRBD1. This CDR3 is 16 amino acids long. V shed 3 bases, J shed 4 bases, and the junction held 9 bases outside the gene matches. Looked up from germline, CDR1 is SGDLS and CDR2 is YYNGEE. The full variable domain, completed using reference TRBV9 and TRBJ2-7, is DSGVTQTPKHLITATGQRVTLRCSPRSGDLSVYWYQQSLDQGLQFLIQYYNGEERAKGNILERFSAQQFPDLHSELNLSSLELGDSALYFCASSALGQGGLYEQYFGPGTRLTVT.

The table lists this clonotype with a few counts. One junction end does not reproduce the germline sequence, and a read error may be involved. The V gene is TRBV4-2, the J gene TRBJ2-5; D possibly matches TRBD1 or TRBD2 (5 bases each). The closer fit of TRBJ2-7 to the DNA end suggests the J call may be wrong. Germline CDR1 reads LGHNA; CDR2 reads YNFKEQ. The length of the CDR3 is 16 residues. CDR3 bases: TGTACCAGCAGCCCTGACCCCGCTGGGGGTTTCCACGAGCAGTACTTC. It translates to CTSSPDPAGGFHEQYF.

This clonotype was detected many times. The chain employs TRBV5-5 and TRBJ2-7; possibly TRBD1 for D (5 bases). Between the trimmed V and J ends, which lost 3 bases and 0 bases, there was a span of 13 bases. The CDR3 is 15 residues long. Germline loops: CDR1 SGHKS, CDR2 YYEKEE (reference sequence). CDR3 DNA: TGTGCCAGCAGCTCCCCGACAGTCAGCTCCTACGAGCAGTACTTC. It yields the protein CASSSPTVSSYEQYF.

In regard to this clonotype: This could be a read error, since a much larger clone is one nucleotide away. The V call is TRBV7-9, the J call TRBJ1-2; D is uncertain. The germline CDR1 and CDR2 sequences are SEHNR and FQNEAQ (reference sequence). The CDR3 consists of 12 residues. The CDR3 reads CANSPSASAYTF. CDR3 nucleotides: TGTGCCAACAGCCCGAGTGCATCAGCATACACCTTC.

The rearrangement uses TRBV20-1 and TRBJ2-5; perhaps TRBD2 as D (5 bases). Trimming left V 6 bases short and J 2 bases short, with 16 bases between. The CDR3 contains 14 residues. Germline CDR1 and CDR2: DFQATT and SNEGSKA (reference sequence). The CDR3 is CSAGGSPVQETQYF. DNA for the CDR3: TGCAGTGCAGGAGGCTCACCAGTTCAAGAGACCCAGTACTTC.

This clonotype was seen ten or more times. V gene TRBV7-6 combines with J gene TRBJ1-5; TRBD1 is a possible D gene (6 bases). Germline values: CDR1 SGHVS, CDR2 FNYEAQ. Trimming took off 5 bases at V and 7 bases at J, with 15 bases between the two ends. The CDR3 runs to 14 residues. CDR3 sequence (DNA): TGTGCCAGCAGCCGAACAGGGTCGGGACAGCCCCAGCATTTT. Translating gives CASSRTGSGQPQHF.

Ten or more counts support this clonotype. The chain recombines TRBV6-2 or TRBV6-3 with TRBJ2-1; D possibly matches TRBD1 or TRBD2 (6 bases each). The CDR3 has 16 residues. Trimming stripped 6 bases from V and 4 bases from J, with 19 bases between. Germline CDR1 is MNHEY and CDR2 is SVGEGT. The CDR3 DNA reads as TGTGCCAGCAGGCCCACTAGGGGGGATTCTTACAATGAGCAGTTCTTC. Its translation is CASRPTRGDSYNEQFF.

This clonotype has a handful of counts. Since a much larger clone is just one base distant, this may be a read error. V and J are TRBV5-1 and TRBJ2-7, with a tentative D call TRBD2 (5 bases). CDR1 is SGHRS, CDR2 YFSETQ, per germline. This CDR3 is 16 amino acids long. Trimming removed 0 bases at V and 7 bases at J, with 20 bases between. CDR3 sequence (DNA): TGCGCCAGCAGCTTGGTCGGGGTTGGCTCCTACAATGAGCAGTACTTC. Protein product: CASSLVGVGSYNEQYF.

At least ten counts were recorded for this clonotype. V and J are TRBV9 and TRBJ2-1; TRBD1 matches at 7 bases. The V segment lost 3 bases and the J segment 3 bases; nucleotides outside the gene matches: 6. CDR1 and CDR2 from the germline V gene are SGDLS and YYNGEE. The length of the CDR3 is 15 residues. CDR3 protein: CASSAGAGGYNEQFF. CDR3 coding DNA: TGTGCCAGCAGCGCCGGGGCAGGGGGCTACAATGAGCAGTTCTTC.

In this sample, this clonotype turned up many times. V usage is TRBV5-6 and J usage is TRBJ2-7; 12 bases are shared with TRBD2. V lost 4 bases and J lost 2; bases outside the gene matches: 4. CDR1 is SGHDT and CDR2 is YYEEEE in the germline V gene. The CDR3 totals 15 residues. CDR3 DNA: TGTGCCAGCAGCCGGACTAGCGGGGCTCCCTACGAGCAGTACTTC. Residues: CASSRTSGAPYEQYF.

This clonotype has a count of ten or more. The chain employs TRBV6-6 and TRBJ2-7, with 9 bases identical to TRBD2. Losses at the gene ends were 5 bases for V and 2 bases for J; bases not matched to a gene: 7. CDR1 is MNHNY and CDR2 is SVGAGI in the germline V gene (reference sequence). CDR3 length: 15 amino acids. The CDR3 sequence: CASSLDSGGTYEQYF. CDR3 sequence (DNA): TGTGCCAGCAGTCTCGATAGCGGGGGAACCTACGAGCAGTACTTC.

This clonotype turned up a few times. This chain uses TRBV7-2 with TRBJ2-1; D may be TRBD1 or TRBD2 (5 bases each). The CDR3 consists of 15 residues. Germline V gene lookup returns CDR1 SGHTA and CDR2 FQGNSA. Deletions cut 5 bases from V and 8 bases from J, with 19 bases between. CDR3 coding DNA: TGTGCCAGCAGCGGTCGGGCAGGGAGCCCACATGAGCAGTTCTTC. Amino acid sequence: CASSGRAGSPHEQFF. Full variable domain (missing parts from reference TRBV7-2 and TRBJ2-1): GAGVSQSPSNKVTEKGKDVELRCDPISGHTALYWYRQSLGQGLEFLIYFQGNSAPDKSGLPSDRFSAERTGGSVSTLTIQRTQQEDSAVYLCASSGRAGSPHEQFFGPGTRLTVL.

This clonotype showed up just a few times. The chain links TRBV19 to TRBJ2-1; a weak D match, TRBD1 (5 bases). The CDR3 has 15 amino acids. From germline, CDR1 is LNHDA and CDR2 SQIVND (reference sequence). V lost 5 bases, J lost 0 bases, and 11 bases lay in between. CDR3 nucleotides: TGTGCCAGTAGTCCGCACAGGAGCTCCTACAATGAGCAGTTCTTC. Its protein is CASSPHRSSYNEQFF.

This clonotype appeared many times. The V call is TRBV6-5, the J call TRBJ1-6, with D possibly matching TRBD1 (5 bases). CDR1 is MNHEY and CDR2 is SVGAGI in the germline V gene. The CDR3 consists of 15 residues. V was clipped by 2 bases and J by 7 bases, with 12 bases between them. For the CDR3, the DNA is TGTGCCAGCAGTTACGCCGGACATAACAATTCACCCCTCCACTTT. It is translated as CASSYAGHNNSPLHF.

This clonotype was found a few times. The genes are TRBV5-1 and TRBJ1-6; 7 bases map to TRBD1. The CDR3 totals 15 residues. Trimming cost V 4 bases and J 5 bases; bases outside gene matches: 6. Germline V gene data show CDR1 as SGHRS and CDR2 as YFSETQ. The chain's CDR3 is CASSEGTANNSPLHF. The CDR3 DNA is TGCGCCAGCAGCGAGGGGACAGCTAATAATTCACCCCTCCACTTT. Using reference TRBV5-1 and TRBJ1-6 for the parts outside the CDR3, the full variable domain is KAGVTQTPRYLIKTRGQQVTLSCSPISGHRSVSWYQQTPGQGLQFLFEYFSETQRNKGNFPGRFSGRQFSNSRSEMNVSTLELGDSALYLCASSEGTANNSPLHFGNGTRLTVT.

V usage is TRBV18 and J usage is TRBJ1-1; D is unclear. Germline V gives CDR1 KGHSH, CDR2 LQKENI. The CDR3 contains 15 residues. Trimming took 6 bases from V and 1 from J, leaving 15 bases between them. In DNA form, the CDR3 reads TGTGCCAGCTCGGATATGGCAGGAGCGAACACTGAAGCTTTCTTT. It yields the protein CASSDMAGANTEAFF.

The chain recombines TRBV20-1 with TRBJ2-2, with 8 bases fitting TRBD1. Trimming at V came to 6 bases and at J to 3 bases, leaving 6 bases not matched to a gene. Germline loops: CDR1 DFQATT, CDR2 SNEGSKA (reference sequence). The CDR3 extends over 14 amino acids. For the CDR3, the DNA is TGCAGTGCCTCCCAGGGGGCCGACACCGGGGAGCTGTTTTTT. Protein: CSASQGADTGELFF.

There are many counts of this clonotype. The chain combines TRBV6-5 with TRBJ2-5; no firm D call. V gave up 6 bases and J gave up 7 bases, with 15 bases separating them. The CDR3 sequence is 13 residues long. CDR1 and CDR2 (germline): MNHEY, SVGAGI. The CDR3 DNA is TGTGCCAGCAGCGACGGGTCCTTCCTGACCCAGTACTTC. This translates into CASSDGSFLTQYF.

In its sample, this clonotype was seen many times. The rearrangement uses TRBV9 and TRBJ2-7; 7 bases agree with TRBD1. V was pared by 4 bases and J by 0 bases, with 7 bases of the junction left unmatched. The length of the CDR3 is 15 residues. Germline CDR1 is SGDLS and CDR2 is YYNGEE. CDR3 in DNA: TGTGCCAGCAGCCCCGGGGACAGTCCCTCCTACGAGCAGTACTTC. Translated: CASSPGDSPSYEQYF.